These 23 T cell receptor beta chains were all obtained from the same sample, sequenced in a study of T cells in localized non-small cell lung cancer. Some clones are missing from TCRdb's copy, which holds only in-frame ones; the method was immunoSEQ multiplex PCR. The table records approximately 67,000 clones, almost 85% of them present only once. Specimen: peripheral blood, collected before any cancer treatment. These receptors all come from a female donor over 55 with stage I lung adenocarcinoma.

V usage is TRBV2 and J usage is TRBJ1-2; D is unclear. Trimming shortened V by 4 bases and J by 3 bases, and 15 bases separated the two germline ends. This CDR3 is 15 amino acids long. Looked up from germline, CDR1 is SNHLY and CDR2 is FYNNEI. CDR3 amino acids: CASSGTENDYYGYTF. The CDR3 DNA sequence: TGTGCCAGCAGTGGAACAGAAAACGATTACTATGGCTACACCTTC.

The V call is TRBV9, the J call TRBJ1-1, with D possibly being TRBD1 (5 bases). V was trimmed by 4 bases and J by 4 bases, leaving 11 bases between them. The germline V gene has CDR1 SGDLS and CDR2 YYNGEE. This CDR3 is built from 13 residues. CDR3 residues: CASSPGPVTEAFF. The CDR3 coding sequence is TGTGCCAGCAGCCCGGGGCCGGTCACTGAAGCTTTCTTT. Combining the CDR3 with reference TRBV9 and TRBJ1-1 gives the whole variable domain DSGVTQTPKHLITATGQRVTLRCSPRSGDLSVYWYQQSLDQGLQFLIQYYNGEERAKGNILERFSAQQFPDLHSELNLSSLELGDSALYFCASSPGPVTEAFFGQGTRLTVV.

The CDR3 sequence is CASSPSGRVDTEAFF. DNA of the CDR3: TGTGCCAGCTCACCATCCGGGAGGGTTGACACTGAAGCTTTCTTT. The chain uses TRBV18 and TRBJ1-1; D remains unclear. The germline V gene encodes CDR1 KGHSH and CDR2 LQKENI. The germline V and J ends were trimmed by 2 bases and 3 bases, with 13 bases remaining between them. The CDR3 extends over 15 amino acids.

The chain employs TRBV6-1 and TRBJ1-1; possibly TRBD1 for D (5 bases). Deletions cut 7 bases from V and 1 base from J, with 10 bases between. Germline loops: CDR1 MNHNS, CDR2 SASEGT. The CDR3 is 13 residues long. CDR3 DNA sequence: TGTGCCAGCATCGCAGGACAGAACACTGAAGCTTTCTTT. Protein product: CASIAGQNTEAFF.

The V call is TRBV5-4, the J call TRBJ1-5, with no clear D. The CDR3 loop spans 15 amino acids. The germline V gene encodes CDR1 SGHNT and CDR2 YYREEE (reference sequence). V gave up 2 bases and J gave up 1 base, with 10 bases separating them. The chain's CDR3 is CASSLQPGSNQPQHF. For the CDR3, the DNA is TGTGCCAGCAGCTTACAGCCCGGGAGCAATCAGCCCCAGCATTTT.

The CDR3 sequence is CASRPANHEQYF. In nucleotides, the CDR3 is TGTGCCAGCAGGCCCGCGAACCACGAGCAGTACTTC. The chain employs TRBV6-6 and TRBJ2-7; no firm D call. The CDR3 sequence is 12 residues long. CDR1 is MNHNY and CDR2 is SVGAGI in the germline V gene (reference sequence). V dropped 6 bases and J dropped 5 bases, with 11 bases sitting between them.

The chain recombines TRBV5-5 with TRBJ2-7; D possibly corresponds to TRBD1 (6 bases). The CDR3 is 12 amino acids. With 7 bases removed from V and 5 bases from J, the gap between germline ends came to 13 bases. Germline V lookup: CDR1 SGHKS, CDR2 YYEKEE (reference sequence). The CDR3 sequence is CASRLRDNEQYF. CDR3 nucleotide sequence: TGTGCCAGCCGCCTCCGGGACAACGAGCAGTACTTC. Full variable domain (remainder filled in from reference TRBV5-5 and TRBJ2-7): DAGVTQSPTHLIKTRGQQVTLRCSPISGHKSVSWYQQVLGQGPQFIFQYYEKEERGRGNFPDRFSARQFPNYSSELNVNALLLGDSALYLCASRLRDNEQYFGPGTRLTVT.

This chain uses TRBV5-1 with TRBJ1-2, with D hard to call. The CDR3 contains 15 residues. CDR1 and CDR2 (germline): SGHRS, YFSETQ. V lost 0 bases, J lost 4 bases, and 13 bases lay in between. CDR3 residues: CASSLAWQEPYGYTF. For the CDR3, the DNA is TGCGCCAGCAGCTTGGCCTGGCAGGAACCCTATGGCTACACCTTC.

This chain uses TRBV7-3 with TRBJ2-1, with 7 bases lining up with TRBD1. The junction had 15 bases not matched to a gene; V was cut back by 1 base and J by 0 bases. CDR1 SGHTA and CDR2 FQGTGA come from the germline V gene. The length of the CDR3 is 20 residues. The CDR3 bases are TGTGCCAGCAGCTTAAAGGGCCGGGACAGACACAGAAGCTCCTACAATGAGCAGTTCTTC. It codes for CASSLKGRDRHRSSYNEQFF.

The CDR3 sequence: CASSYSILGGREQYF. CDR3 bases: TGTGCCAGCAGTTACTCGATCCTGGGGGGGAGGGAGCAGTACTTC. J is TRBJ2-7 and V is TRBV6-5; TRBD2 aligns across 7 bases. This CDR3 is 15 amino acids long. Germline-derived CDR1 and CDR2 are MNHEY and SVGAGI. The trim removed 0 bases at V and 7 bases at J, leaving 9 bases unmatched.

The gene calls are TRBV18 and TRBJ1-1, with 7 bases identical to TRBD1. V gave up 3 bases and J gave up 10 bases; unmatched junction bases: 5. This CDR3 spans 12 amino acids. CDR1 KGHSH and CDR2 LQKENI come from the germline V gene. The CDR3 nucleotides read TGTGCCAGCTCACCCGACAGGGAAATAGCTTTCTTT. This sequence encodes CASSPDREIAFF.

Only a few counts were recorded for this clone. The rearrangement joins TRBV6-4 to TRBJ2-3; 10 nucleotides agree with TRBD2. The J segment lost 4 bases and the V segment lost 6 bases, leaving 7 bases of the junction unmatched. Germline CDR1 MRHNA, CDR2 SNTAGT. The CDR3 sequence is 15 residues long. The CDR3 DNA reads TGTGCCAGCAGCGCCGACCTAGCGGGGGCAGATACGCAGTATTTT. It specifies CASSADLAGADTQYF.

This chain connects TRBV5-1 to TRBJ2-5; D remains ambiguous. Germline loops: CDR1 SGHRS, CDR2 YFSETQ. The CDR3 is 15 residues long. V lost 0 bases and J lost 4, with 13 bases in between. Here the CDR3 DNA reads TGCGCCAGCAGCTTGGCCCTCTCCAGTCTAGAGACCCAGTACTTC. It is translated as CASSLALSSLETQYF.

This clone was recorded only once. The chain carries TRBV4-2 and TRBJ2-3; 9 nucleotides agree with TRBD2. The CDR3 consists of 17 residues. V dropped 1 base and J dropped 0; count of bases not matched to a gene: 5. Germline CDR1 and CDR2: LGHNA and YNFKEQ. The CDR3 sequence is CASSQVAAGGSTDTQYF. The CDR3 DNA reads TGTGCCAGCAGCCAAGTAGCGGCGGGAGGGAGCACAGATACGCAGTATTTT.

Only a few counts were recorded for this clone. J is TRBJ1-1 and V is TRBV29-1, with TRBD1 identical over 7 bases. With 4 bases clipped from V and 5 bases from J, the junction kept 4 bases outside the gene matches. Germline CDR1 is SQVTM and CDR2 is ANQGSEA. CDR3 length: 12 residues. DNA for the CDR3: TGCAGCGTTGCGACAGGGAGAACTGAAGCTTTCTTT. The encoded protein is CSVATGRTEAFF.

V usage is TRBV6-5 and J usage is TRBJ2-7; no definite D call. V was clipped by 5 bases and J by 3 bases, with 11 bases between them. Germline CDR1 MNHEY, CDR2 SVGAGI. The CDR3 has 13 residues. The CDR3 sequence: CASSPDPDYEQYF. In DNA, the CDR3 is TGTGCCAGCAGTCCAGACCCTGACTACGAGCAGTACTTC.

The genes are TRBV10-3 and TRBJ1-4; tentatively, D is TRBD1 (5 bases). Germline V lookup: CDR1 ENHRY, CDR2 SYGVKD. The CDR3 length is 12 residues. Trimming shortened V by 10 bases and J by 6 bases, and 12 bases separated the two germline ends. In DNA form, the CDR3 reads TGTGCCACCGGGGCGAACGATGAAAAACTGTTTTTT. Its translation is CATGANDEKLFF.

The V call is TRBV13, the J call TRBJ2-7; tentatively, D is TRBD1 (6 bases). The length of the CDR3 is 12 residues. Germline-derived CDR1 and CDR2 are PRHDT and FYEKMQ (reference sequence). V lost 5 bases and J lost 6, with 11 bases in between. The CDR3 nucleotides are TGTGCCAGCAGCCTATACAGGGCCGAGCAGTACTTC. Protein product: CASSLYRAEQYF. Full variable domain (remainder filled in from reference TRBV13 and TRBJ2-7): AAGVIQSPRHLIKEKRETATLKCYPIPRHDTVYWYQQGPGQDPQFLISFYEKMQSDKGSIPDRFSAQQFSDYHSELNMSSLELGDSALYFCASSLYRAEQYFGPGTRLTVT.

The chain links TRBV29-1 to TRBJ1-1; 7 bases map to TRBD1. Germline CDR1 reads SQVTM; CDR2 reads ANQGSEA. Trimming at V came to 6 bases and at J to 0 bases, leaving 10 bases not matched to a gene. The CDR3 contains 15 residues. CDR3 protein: CSVQGRITMNTEAFF. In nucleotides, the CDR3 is TGCAGCGTACAGGGGCGGATTACGATGAACACTGAAGCTTTCTTT.

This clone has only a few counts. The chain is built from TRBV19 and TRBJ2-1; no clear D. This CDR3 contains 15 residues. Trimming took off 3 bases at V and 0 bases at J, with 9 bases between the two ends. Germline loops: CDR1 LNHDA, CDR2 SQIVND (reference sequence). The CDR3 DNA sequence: TGTGCCAGTAGTATCAGCCAGAGCTCCTACAATGAGCAGTTCTTC. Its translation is CASSISQSSYNEQFF.

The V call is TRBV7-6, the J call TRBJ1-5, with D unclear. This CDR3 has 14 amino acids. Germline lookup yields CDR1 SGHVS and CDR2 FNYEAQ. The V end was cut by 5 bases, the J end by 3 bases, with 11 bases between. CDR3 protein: CASSGHGINQPQHF. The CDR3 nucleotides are TGTGCCAGCAGCGGCCATGGGATCAATCAGCCCCAGCATTTT.

CDR3 region: CAISEGQGALRNQPQHF. The CDR3 DNA reads as TGTGCCATCAGTGAGGGGCAGGGCGCCCTTCGCAATCAGCCCCAGCATTTT. The rearrangement links TRBV10-3 to TRBJ1-5; a possible D gene is TRBD1 (5 bases). CDR3 size: 17 residues. Trimming pared 2 bases from V and 2 bases from J, leaving 16 bases between. Germline values: CDR1 ENHRY, CDR2 SYGVKD.

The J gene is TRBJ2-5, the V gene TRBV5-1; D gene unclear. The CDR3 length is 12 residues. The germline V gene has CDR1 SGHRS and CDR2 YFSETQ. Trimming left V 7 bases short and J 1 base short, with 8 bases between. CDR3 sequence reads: CASARVQETQYF. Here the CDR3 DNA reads TGCGCCAGCGCCCGCGTCCAAGAGACCCAGTACTTC.